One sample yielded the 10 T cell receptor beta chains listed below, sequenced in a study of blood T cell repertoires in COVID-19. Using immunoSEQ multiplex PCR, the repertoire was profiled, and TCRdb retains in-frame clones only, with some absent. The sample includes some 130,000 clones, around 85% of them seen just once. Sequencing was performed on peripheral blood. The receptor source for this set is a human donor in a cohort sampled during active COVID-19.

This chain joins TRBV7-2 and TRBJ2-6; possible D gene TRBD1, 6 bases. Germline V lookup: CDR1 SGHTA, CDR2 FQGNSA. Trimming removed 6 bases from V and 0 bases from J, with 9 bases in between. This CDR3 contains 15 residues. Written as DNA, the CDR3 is TGTGCCAGCAGGACAGGCTACTCTGGGGCCAACGTCCTGACTTTC. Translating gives CASRTGYSGANVLTF.

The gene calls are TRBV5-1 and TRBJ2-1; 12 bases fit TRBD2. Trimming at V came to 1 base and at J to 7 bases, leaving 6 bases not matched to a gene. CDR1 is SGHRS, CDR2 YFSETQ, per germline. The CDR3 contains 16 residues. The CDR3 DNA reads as TGCGCCAGCAGCTTGACTAGCGGGGGGCCCTTGAATGAGCAGTTCTTC. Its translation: CASSLTSGGPLNEQFF.

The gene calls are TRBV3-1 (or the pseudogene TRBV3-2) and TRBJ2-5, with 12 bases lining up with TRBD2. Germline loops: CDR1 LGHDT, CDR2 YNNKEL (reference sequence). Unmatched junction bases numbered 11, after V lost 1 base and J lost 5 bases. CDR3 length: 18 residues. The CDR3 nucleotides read TGTGCCAGCAGCCAAGGCGCCGGGACTAGCGGGCTTCGGGAGACCCAGTACTTC. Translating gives CASSQGAGTSGLRETQYF.

Here the CDR3 DNA reads TGTGCCAGCAGCCGAAGTCGTGGGACAGGGATAGTAGGTGAGCAGTTCTTC. Translation: CASSRSRGTGIVGEQFF. The chain employs TRBV7-9 and TRBJ2-1; 9 bases are a match to TRBD1. The CDR3 sequence is 17 residues long. Germline lookup yields CDR1 SEHNR and CDR2 FQNEAQ (reference sequence). The J segment lost 9 bases and the V segment lost 5 bases, leaving 17 bases of the junction unmatched.

The CDR3 sequence: CAWRGGAMNTEAFF. CDR3 sequence (DNA): TGTGCCTGGAGGGGGGGGGCCATGAACACTGAAGCTTTCTTT. The chain combines TRBV30 with TRBJ1-1; tentative D call: TRBD1 (6 bases). This CDR3 has 14 residues. Germline CDR1 is GTSNPN and CDR2 is SVGIG (reference sequence). Trimming removed 3 bases from V and 0 bases from J, with 11 bases in between. Based on the CDR3 plus reference TRBV30 and TRBJ1-1, the full variable domain is SQTIHQWPATLVQPVGSPLSLECTVEGTSNPNLYWYRQAAGRGLQLLFYSVGIGQISSEVPQNLSASRPQDRQFILSSKKLLLSDSGFYLCAWRGGAMNTEAFFGQGTRLTVV.

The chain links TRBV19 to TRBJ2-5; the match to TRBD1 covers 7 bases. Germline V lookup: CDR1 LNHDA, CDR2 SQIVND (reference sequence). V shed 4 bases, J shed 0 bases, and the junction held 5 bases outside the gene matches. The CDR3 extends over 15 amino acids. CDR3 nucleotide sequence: TGTGCCAGTAGTACTAGGACAGGCCACCAAGAGACCCAGTACTTC. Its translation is CASSTRTGHQETQYF. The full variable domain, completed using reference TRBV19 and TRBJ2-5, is DGGITQSPKYLFRKEGQNVTLSCEQNLNHDAMYWYRQDPGQGLRLIYYSQIVNDFQKGDIAEGYSVSREKKESFPLTVTSAQKNPTAFYLCASSTRTGHQETQYFGPGTRLLVL.

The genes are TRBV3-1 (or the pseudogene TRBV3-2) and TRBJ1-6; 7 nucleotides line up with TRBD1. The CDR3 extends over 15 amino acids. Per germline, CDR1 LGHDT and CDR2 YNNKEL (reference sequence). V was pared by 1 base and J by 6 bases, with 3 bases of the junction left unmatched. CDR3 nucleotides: TGTGCCAGCAGCCAAGGGACAGGCTCTAATTCACCCCTCCACTTT. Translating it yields CASSQGTGSNSPLHF.

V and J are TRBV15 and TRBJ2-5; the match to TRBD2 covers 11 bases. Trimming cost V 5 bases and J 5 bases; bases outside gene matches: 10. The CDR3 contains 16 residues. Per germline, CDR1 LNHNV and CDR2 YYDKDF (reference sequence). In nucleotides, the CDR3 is TGTGCCACCAGCTGGTCCACTTCTAGCGGGGGGGAGACCCAGTACTTC. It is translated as CATSWSTSSGGETQYF.

Here the CDR3 reads CASSGQGVYTEAFF. The DNA for the CDR3 is TGTGCCAGTAGTGGACAGGGTGTGTACACTGAAGCTTTCTTT. J is TRBJ1-1 and V is TRBV19; TRBD1 matches 8 bases. The CDR3 consists of 14 residues. Germline CDR1 reads LNHDA; CDR2 reads SQIVND (reference sequence). V dropped 5 bases and J dropped 3; count of bases not matched to a gene: 5.

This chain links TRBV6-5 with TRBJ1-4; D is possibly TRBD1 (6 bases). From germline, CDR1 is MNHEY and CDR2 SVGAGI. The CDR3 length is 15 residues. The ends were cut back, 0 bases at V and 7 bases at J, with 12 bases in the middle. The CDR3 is CASSYSGAGGEKLFF. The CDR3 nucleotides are TGTGCCAGCAGTTACTCGGGGGCAGGTGGTGAAAAACTGTTTTTT.